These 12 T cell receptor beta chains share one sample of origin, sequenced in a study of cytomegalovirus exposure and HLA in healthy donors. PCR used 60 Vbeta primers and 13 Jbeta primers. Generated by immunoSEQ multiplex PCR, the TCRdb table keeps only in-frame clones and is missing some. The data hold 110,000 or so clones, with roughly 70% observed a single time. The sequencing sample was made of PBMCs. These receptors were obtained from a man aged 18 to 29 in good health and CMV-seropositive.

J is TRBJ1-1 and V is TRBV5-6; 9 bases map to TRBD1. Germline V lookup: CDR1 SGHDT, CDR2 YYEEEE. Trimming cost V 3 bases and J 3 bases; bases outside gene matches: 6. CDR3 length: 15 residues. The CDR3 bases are TGTGCCAGCAGCTCTTCCGGGACAGGGCACACTGAAGCTTTCTTT. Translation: CASSSSGTGHTEAFF.

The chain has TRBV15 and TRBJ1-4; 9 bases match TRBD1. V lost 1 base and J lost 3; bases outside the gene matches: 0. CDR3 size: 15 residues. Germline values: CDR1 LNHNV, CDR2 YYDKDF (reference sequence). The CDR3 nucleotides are TGTGCCACCAGCAGAGGACAGGGGGCTAATGAAAAACTGTTTTTT. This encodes CATSRGQGANEKLFF.

The CDR3 loop is CASNPPAAGQETQYF. In nucleotides, the CDR3 is TGTGCCAGCAATCCACCGGCAGCAGGGCAAGAGACCCAGTACTTC. The V gene is TRBV6-1, the J gene TRBJ2-5; D may be TRBD1 (5 bases). The V end lost 7 bases, the J end lost 2 bases, and 17 bases lay between the germline ends. Per the germline V gene, CDR1 is MNHNS and CDR2 is SASEGT. This CDR3 has 15 amino acids.

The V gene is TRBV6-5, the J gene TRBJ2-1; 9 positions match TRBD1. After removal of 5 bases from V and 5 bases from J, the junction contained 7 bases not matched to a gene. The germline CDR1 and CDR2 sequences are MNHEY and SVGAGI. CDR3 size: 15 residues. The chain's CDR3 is CASSPDRGSNNEQFF. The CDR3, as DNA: TGTGCCAGCAGTCCGGACAGGGGATCCAACAATGAGCAGTTCTTC.

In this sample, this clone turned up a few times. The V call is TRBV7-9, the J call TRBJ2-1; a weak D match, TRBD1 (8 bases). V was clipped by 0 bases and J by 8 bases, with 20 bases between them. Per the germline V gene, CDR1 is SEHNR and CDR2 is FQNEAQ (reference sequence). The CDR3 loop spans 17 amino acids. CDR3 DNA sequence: TGTGCCAGCAGCTTAGCGCTCAGCGACAGGGGAGGGCATGAGCAGTTCTTC. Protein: CASSLALSDRGGHEQFF.

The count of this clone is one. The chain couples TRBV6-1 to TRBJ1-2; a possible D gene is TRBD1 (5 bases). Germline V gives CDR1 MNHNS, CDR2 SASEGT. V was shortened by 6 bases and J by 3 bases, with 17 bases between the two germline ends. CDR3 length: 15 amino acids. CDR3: CASRRDPGVYYGYTF. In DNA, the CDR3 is TGTGCCAGCAGGAGGGACCCGGGGGTATACTATGGCTACACCTTC.

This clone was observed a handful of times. DNA for the CDR3: TGCAGTGCTGAGTATAATTCACCCCTCCACTTT. Residues: CSAEYNSPLHF. The chain carries TRBV20-1 and TRBJ1-6; D gene uncertain. The CDR3 covers 11 residues. Germline CDR1 DFQATT, CDR2 SNEGSKA (reference sequence). V lost 5 bases, J lost 4 bases, and 3 bases lay in between.

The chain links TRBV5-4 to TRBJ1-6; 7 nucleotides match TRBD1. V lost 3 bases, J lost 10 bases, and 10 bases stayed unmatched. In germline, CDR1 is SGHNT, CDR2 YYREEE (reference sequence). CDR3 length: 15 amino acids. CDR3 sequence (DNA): TGTGCCAGCAGCTACGACAGGGCGAAATGGTCACCCCTCCACTTT. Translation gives CASSYDRAKWSPLHF.

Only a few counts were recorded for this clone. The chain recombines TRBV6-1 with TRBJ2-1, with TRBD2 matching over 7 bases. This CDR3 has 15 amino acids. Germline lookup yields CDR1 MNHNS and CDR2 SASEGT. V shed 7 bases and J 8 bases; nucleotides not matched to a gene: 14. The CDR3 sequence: CASTGLTGGGDEQFF. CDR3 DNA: TGTGCCAGCACTGGGCTGACTGGGGGGGGAGATGAGCAGTTCTTC.

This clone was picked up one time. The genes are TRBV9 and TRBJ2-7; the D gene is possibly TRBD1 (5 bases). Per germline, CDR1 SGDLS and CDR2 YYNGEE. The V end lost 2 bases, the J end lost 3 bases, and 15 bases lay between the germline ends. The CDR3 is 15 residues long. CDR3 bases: TGTGCCAGCAGCGTCTGGTCTGGGGCCTACTACGAGCAGTACGTC. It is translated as CASSVWSGAYYEQYV.

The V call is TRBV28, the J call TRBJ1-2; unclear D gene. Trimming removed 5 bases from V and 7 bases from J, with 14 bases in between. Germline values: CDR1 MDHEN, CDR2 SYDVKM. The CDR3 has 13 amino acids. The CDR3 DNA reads TGTGCCAGCAGTCCCACCGGCGCGGGTGGCTACACCTTC. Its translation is CASSPTGAGGYTF.

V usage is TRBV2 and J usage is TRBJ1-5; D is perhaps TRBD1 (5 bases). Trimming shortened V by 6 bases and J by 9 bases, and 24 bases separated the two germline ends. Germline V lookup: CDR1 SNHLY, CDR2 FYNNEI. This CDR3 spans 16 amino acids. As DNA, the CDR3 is TGTGCCAGCAGCCGAAATACAGCCGGGGGAGGCCCGCCCCAGCATTTT. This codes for CASSRNTAGGGPPQHF.